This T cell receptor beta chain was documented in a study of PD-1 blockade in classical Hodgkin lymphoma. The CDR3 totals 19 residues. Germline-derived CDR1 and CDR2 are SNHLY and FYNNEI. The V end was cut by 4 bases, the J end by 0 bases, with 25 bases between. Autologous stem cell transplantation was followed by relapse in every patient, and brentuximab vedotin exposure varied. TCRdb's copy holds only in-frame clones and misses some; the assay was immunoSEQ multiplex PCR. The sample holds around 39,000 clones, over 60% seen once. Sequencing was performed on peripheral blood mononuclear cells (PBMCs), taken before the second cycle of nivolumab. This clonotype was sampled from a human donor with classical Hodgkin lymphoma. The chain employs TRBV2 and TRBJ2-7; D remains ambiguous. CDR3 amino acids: CASSGPQPGTVRISYEQYF. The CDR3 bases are TGTGCCAGCAGTGGTCCCCAACCTGGTACGGTCAGGATCTCCTACGAGCAGTACTTC.